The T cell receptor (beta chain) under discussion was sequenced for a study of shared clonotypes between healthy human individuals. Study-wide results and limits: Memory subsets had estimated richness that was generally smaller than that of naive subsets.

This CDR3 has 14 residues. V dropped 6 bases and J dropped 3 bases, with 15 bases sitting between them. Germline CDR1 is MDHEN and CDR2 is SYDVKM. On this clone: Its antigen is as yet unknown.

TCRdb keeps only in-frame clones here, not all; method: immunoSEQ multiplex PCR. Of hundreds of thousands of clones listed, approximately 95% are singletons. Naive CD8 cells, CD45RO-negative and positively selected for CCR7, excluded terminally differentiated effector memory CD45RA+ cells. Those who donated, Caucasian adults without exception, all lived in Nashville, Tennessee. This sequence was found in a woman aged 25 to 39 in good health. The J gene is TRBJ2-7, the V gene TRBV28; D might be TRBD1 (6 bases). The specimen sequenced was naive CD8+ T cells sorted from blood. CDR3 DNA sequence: TGTGCCAGCAGCCCCGGGACAACCATCTACGAGCAGTACTTC. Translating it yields CASSPGTTIYEQYF.